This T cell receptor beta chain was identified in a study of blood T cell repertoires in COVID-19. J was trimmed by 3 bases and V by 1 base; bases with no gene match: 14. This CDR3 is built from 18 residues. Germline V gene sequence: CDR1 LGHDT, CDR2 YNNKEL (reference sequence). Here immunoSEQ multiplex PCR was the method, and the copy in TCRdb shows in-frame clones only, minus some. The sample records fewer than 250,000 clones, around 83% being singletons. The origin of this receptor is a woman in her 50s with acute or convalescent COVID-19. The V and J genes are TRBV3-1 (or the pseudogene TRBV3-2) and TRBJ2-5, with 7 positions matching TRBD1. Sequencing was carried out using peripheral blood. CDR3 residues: CASSQVAVGGRGEETQYF. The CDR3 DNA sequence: TGTGCCAGCAGCCAAGTGGCCGTAGGGGGCAGAGGAGAAGAGACCCAGTACTTC.